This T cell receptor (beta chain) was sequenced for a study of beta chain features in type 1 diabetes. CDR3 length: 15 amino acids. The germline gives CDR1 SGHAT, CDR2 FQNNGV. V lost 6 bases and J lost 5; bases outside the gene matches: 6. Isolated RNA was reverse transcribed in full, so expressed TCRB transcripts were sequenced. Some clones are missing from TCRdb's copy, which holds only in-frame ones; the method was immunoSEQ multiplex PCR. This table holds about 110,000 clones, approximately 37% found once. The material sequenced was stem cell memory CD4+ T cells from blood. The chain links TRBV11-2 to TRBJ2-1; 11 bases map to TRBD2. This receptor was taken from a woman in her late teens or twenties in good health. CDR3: CASSRLAGRDNEQFF. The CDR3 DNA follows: TGTGCCAGCAGTCGACTAGCGGGAAGAGACAATGAGCAGTTCTTC.